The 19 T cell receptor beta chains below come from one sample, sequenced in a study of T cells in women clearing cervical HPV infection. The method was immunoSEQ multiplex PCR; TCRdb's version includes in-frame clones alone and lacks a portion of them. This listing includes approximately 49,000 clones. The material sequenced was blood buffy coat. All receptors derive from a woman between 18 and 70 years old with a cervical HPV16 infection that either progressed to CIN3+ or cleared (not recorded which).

The CDR3 loop is CASKTGENQPQHF. Partial CDR3 DNA: TGCGCCAGCAAGACAGGGGAAAATCAGCCC. V and J are TRBV10-2 and TRBJ1-5; 8 nucleotides align to TRBD1. The CDR3 end lies 3 residues beyond the end of the read and is filled in from the germline J gene. Per the germline V gene, CDR1 is WSHSY and CDR2 is SAAADI. With V trimmed by 7 bases and J by 4 bases, 3 bases remained unmatched. The CDR3 covers 13 residues.

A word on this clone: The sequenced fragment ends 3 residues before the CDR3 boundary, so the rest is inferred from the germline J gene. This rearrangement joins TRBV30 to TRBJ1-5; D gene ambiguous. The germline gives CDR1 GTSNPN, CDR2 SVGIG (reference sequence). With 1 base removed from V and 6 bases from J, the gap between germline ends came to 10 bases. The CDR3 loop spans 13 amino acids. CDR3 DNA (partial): TGTGCCTGGAGTGCGGCAGCGTCTCAGCCC. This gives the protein CAWSAAASQP. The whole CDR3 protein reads CAWSAAASQPQHF. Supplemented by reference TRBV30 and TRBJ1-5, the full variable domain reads SQTIHQWPATLVQPVGSPLSLECTVEGTSNPNLYWYRQAAGRGLQLLFYSVGIGQISSEVPQNLSASRPQDRQFILSSKKLLLSDSGFYLCAWSAAASQPQHFGDGTRLSIL.

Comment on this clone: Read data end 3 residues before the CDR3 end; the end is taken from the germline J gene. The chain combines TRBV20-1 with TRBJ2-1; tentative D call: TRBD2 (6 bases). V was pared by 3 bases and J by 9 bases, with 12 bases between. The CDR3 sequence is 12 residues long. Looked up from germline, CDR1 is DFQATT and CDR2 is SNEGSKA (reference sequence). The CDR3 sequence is CSASELAFEQFF. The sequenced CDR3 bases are TGCAGTGCTAGTGAACTAGCTTTTGAG.

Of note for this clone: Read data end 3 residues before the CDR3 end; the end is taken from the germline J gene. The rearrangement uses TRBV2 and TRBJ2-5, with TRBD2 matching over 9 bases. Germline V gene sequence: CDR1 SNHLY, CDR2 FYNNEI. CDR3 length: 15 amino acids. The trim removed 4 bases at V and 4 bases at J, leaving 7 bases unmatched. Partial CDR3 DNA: TGTGCCAGCAGTGTCAGCGGGGGGTATGGAGAGACC. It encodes CASSVSGGYGET. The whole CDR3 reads CASSVSGGYGETQYF.

CDR3 DNA (partial): TGTGCCAGCAGCGCCGGGACTAGCGGCTACGAG. Protein product: CASSAGTSGYE. The whole CDR3 reads CASSAGTSGYEQYF. This rearrangement joins TRBV4-2 to TRBJ2-7; 11 positions match TRBD2. The CDR3 end is not reached by the read, which stops 3 residues before it; the germline J gene fills it in. Per germline, CDR1 LGHNA and CDR2 YNFKEQ. This CDR3 is 14 amino acids long. V was clipped by 5 bases and J by 3 bases; unmatched bases: 3.

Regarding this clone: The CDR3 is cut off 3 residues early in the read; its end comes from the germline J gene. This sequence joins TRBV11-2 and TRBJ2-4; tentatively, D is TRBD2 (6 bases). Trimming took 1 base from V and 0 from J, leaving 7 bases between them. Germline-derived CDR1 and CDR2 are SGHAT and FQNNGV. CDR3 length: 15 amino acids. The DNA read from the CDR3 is TGTGCCAGCAGCTTAGGGGGACTAGCCAAAAACATT. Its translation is CASSLGGLAKNI. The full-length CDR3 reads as CASSLGGLAKNIQYF.

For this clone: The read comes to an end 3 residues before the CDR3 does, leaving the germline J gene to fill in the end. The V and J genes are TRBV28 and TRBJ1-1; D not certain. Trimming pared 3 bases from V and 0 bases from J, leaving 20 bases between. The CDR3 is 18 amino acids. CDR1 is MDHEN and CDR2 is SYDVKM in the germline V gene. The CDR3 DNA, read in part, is TGTGCCAGCAGTTTGTTCGCTCAGGCATTACTTTTGAACACTGAA. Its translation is CASSLFAQALLLNTE. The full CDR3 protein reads CASSLFAQALLLNTEAFF.

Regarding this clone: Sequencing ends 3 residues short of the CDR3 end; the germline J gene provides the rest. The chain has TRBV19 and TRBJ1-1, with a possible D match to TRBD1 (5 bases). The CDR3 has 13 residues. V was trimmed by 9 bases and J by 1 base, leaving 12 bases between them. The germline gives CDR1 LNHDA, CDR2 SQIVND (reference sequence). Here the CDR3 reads CASQGLGNTEAFF. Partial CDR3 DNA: TGTGCCAGCCAGGGTCTGGGGAACACTGAA. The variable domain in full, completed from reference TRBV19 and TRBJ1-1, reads DGGITQSPKYLFRKEGQNVTLSCEQNLNHDAMYWYRQDPGQGLRLIYYSQIVNDFQKGDIAEGYSVSREKKESFPLTVTSAQKNPTAFYLCASQGLGNTEAFFGQGTRLTVV.

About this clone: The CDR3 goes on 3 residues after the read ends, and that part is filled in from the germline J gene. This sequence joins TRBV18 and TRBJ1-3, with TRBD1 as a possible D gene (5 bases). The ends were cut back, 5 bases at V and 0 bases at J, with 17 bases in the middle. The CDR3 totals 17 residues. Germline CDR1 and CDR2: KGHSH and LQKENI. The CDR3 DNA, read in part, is TGTGCCAGCTCATCAACCTGGGGGGACCCCTCTGGAAACACC. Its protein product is CASSSTWGDPSGNT. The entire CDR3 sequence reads CASSSTWGDPSGNTIYF.

The CDR3 sequence: CASSPLWDRGMVDTEAFF. CDR3 DNA (partial): TGTGCCAGCTCACCCCTATGGGACAGGGGTATGGTCGACACTGAA. The chain is built from TRBV18 and TRBJ1-1; TRBD1 matches at 10 bases. Read sequence stops 3 residues before the CDR3 end, and the germline J gene provides the missing end. V shed 3 bases, J shed 3 bases, and the junction held 13 bases outside the gene matches. The CDR3 covers 18 residues. Germline CDR1 reads KGHSH; CDR2 reads LQKENI. Using reference TRBV18 and TRBJ1-1 for the parts outside the CDR3, the full variable domain is NAGVMQNPRHLVRRRGQEARLRCSPMKGHSHVYWYRQLPEEGLKFMVYLQKENIIDESGMPKERFSAEFPKEGPSILRIQQVVRGDSAAYFCASSPLWDRGMVDTEAFFGQGTRLTVV.

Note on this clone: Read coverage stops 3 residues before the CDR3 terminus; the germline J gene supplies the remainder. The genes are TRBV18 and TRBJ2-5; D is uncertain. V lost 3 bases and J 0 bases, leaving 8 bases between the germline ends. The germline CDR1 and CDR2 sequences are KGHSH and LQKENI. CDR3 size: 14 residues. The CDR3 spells CASSPDGYQETQYF. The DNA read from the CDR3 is TGTGCCAGCTCACCTGACGGGTACCAAGAGACC.

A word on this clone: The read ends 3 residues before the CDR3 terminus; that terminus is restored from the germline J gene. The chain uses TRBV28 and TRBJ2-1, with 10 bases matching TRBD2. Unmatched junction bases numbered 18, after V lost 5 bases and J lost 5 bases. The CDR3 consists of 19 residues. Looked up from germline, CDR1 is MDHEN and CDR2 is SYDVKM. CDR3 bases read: TGTGCCAGCAGTCCGACGTACCCTAGCGGGAGTGTAGGCAACAATGAG. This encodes CASSPTYPSGSVGNNE. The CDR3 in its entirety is CASSPTYPSGSVGNNEQFF.

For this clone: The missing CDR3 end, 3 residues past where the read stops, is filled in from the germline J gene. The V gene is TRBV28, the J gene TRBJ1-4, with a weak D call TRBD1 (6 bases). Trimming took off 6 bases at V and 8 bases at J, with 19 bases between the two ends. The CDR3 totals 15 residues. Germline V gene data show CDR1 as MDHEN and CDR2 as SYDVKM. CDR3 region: CASSLAGERGEKLFF. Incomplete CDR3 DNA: TGTGCCAGCAGCCTGGCGGGGGAAAGGGGGGAAAAA.

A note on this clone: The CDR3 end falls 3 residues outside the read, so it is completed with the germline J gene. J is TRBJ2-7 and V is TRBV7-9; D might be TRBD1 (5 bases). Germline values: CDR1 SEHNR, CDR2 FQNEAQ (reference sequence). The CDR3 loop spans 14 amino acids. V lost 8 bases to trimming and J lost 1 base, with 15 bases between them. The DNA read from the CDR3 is TGTGCCAGCGCTCGCAGGACAAGATCCTACGAG. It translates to CASARRTRSYE. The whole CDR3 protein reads CASARRTRSYEQYF.

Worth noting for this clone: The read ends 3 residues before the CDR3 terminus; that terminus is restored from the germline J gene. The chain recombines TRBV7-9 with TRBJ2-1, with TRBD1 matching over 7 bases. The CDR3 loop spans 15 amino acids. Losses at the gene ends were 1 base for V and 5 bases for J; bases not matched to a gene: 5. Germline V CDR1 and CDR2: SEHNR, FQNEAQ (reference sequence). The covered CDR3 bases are TGTGCCAGCAGCTTAGTCCGGGGACAGAACAATGAG. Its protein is CASSLVRGQNNE. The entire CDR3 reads CASSLVRGQNNEQFF. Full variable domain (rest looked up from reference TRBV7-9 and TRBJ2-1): DTGVSQNPRHKITKRGQNVTFRCDPISEHNRLYWYRQTLGQGPEFLTYFQNEAQLEKSRLLSDRFSAERPKGSFSTLEIQRTEQGDSAMYLCASSLVRGQNNEQFFGPGTRLTVL.

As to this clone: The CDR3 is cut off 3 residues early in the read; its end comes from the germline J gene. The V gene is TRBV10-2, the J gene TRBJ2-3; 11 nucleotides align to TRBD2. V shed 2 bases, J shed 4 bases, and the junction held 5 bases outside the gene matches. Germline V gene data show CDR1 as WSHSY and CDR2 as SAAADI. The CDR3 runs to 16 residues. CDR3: CASSESLAGGPDTQYF. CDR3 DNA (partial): TGCGCCAGCAGTGAGAGTCTAGCGGGAGGCCCAGATACG.

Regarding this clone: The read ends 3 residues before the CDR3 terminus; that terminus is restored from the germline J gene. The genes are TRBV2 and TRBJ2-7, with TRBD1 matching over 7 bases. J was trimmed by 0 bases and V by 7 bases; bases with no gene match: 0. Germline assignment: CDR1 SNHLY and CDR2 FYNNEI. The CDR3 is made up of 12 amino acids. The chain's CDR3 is CASNRGSYEQYF. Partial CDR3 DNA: TGTGCCAGCAACAGGGGCTCCTACGAG.

This CDR3 reads CASSPTGRDTEAFF. Partial CDR3 DNA: TGTGCCAGCAGCCCGACCGGCAGGGACACTGAA. The chain is built from TRBV5-6 and TRBJ1-1; a possible D gene is TRBD1 (5 bases). The read halts 3 residues ahead of the CDR3 end, with the missing end drawn from the germline J gene. Germline values: CDR1 SGHDT, CDR2 YYEEEE. Trimming removed 4 bases from V and 3 bases from J, with 13 bases in between. CDR3 size: 14 residues.

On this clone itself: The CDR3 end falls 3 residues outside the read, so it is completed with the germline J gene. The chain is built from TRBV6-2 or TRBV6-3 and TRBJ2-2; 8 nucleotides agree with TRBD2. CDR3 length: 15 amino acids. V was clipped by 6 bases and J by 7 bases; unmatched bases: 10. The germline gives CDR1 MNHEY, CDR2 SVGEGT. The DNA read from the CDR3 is TGTGCCAGCAGCCAAAACGGGGGGGCAGGCGGGGAG. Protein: CASSQNGGAGGE. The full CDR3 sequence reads CASSQNGGAGGELFF.